Sequencing of this T cell receptor (beta chain) was carried out in a study of OX40 agonist ivuxolimab in advanced cancers. Study overall: Three patients had partial responses: one hepatocellular carcinoma, two cutaneous melanoma. Regarding the study as a whole: Those patients achieving a partial response at 0.1-3.0 mg/kg showed among the lowest clonal expansion. Clonal expansion from baseline to week 6 occurred in both CD4+ and CD8+ T cells.

Of note for this clone: Its antigen is as yet unknown.

Blood sampling took place at baseline, cycle 4 day 1, and cycle 7 day 1. Trimming cost V 2 bases and J 2 bases, with 12 bases left between them. Germline V gene data show CDR1 as MDHEN and CDR2 as SYDVKM. The CDR3 spans 15 residues. Sequencing was performed with immunoSEQ multiplex PCR; in TCRdb, only in-frame clones are kept and a portion is missing. The sample has nearly 110,000 clones, more than 85% seen once. The sequencing here drew on CD4+ or CD8+ T cells sorted from blood, taken in a trial of the OX40 agonist ivuxolimab. The origin of this receptor is an adult with an advanced solid tumor such as melanoma, head and neck, liver or kidney cancer. This chain connects TRBV28 to TRBJ1-2; D not resolved. The CDR3 DNA reads as TGTGCCAGCAGTTTAGTATCGGGATCGAACTATGGCTACACCTTC. Translated, it gives CASSLVSGSNYGYTF.